These 27 T cell receptor beta chains came from one sample sequenced in a study of T cells in tuberculosis. Time point given: new active TB diagnosis, blood taken before or within 7 days of starting treatment. Using immunoSEQ multiplex PCR, the repertoire was profiled, and TCRdb retains in-frame clones only, with some absent. The sample lists about 49,000 clones, roughly 96% occurring once. This material consisted of PBMCs, taken at tuberculosis diagnosis. These receptors were collected from an adult with tuberculosis.

This rearrangement joins TRBV27 to TRBJ2-1, with TRBD2 as a possible D gene (7 bases). The CDR3 extends over 16 amino acids. Trimming removed 8 bases at V and 3 bases at J, with 20 bases between. Looked up from germline, CDR1 is MNHEY and CDR2 is SMNVEV (reference sequence). The CDR3 here is CASCNLQGGGYNEQFF. CDR3 in DNA: TGTGCCAGCTGCAACCTACAGGGAGGGGGCTACAATGAGCAGTTCTTC.

The chain has TRBV5-4 and TRBJ2-7; 10 bases fit TRBD2. V dropped 0 bases and J dropped 6; count of bases not matched to a gene: 6. The CDR3 is 15 amino acids. CDR1 and CDR2 from the germline V gene are SGHNT and YYREEE (reference sequence). CDR3 nucleotide sequence: TGTGCCAGCAGCTTGGCTAGCGGGAGTCAATTCGAGCAGTACTTC. It specifies CASSLASGSQFEQYF.

V gene TRBV21-1 combines with J gene TRBJ1-2. TRBV21-1 is annotated as a pseudogene. The CDR3 extends over 15 amino acids. The CDR3 region is CASSKGGGEDYGYTF. CDR3 in DNA: TGTGCCAGCAGCAAAGGCGGGGGGGAGGACTATGGCTACACCTTC.

The V gene is TRBV25-1, the J gene TRBJ2-3; D gene ambiguous. V gave up 4 bases and J gave up 6 bases, with 8 bases separating them. CDR3 size: 12 residues. Germline V lookup: CDR1 MGHDK, CDR2 SYGVNS. The CDR3 protein is CASSATRDTQYF. CDR3 DNA: TGTGCCAGCAGTGCAACCCGGGATACGCAGTATTTT.

This clone was seen only once. This sequence joins TRBV5-1 and TRBJ2-1; 7 bases match TRBD1. Germline CDR1 is SGHRS and CDR2 is YFSETQ. The CDR3 has 15 residues. J lost 1 base, V lost 0 bases, and 1 base had no gene match. CDR3 in amino acids: CASSLGQGSYNEQFF. The CDR3 DNA is TGCGCCAGCAGCTTGGGACAGGGATCCTACAATGAGCAGTTCTTC.

CDR3 loop: CASSRISGTSGLAKNIQYF. The CDR3 DNA sequence: TGTGCCAGCAGCCGAATATCCGGGACTAGCGGTCTAGCCAAAAACATTCAGTACTTC. The chain employs TRBV27 and TRBJ2-4; 11 bases agree with TRBD2. J gave up 0 bases and V 6 bases, and 13 bases lay outside the gene matches. The germline V gene encodes CDR1 MNHEY and CDR2 SMNVEV (reference sequence). The CDR3 is made up of 19 amino acids.

This clone is a singleton in its sample. The gene calls are TRBV5-6 and TRBJ2-4; a weak D match, TRBD1 (6 bases). CDR3 length equals 16 residues. V was clipped by 3 bases and J by 0 bases, with 13 bases between them. CDR1 is SGHDT and CDR2 is YYEEEE in the germline V gene. The CDR3 spells CASSWGQDLAKNIQYF. The CDR3 region has the DNA TGTGCCAGCAGCTGGGGACAAGATTTAGCCAAAAACATTCAGTACTTC.

The chain is built from TRBV2 and TRBJ2-2, with 8 nucleotides matching TRBD1. The V and J ends lost 6 bases and 4 bases, in that order; junction bases with no gene match: 4. The CDR3 length is 14 residues. Germline V lookup: CDR1 SNHLY, CDR2 FYNNEI. DNA of the CDR3: TGTGCCAGCAGAGCACAGGGGGTCACCGGGGAGCTGTTTTTT. The encoded protein is CASRAQGVTGELFF. The full variable domain, in which reference TRBV2 and TRBJ2-2 provide the parts outside the CDR3, is EPEVTQTPSHQVTQMGQEVILRCVPISNHLYFYWYRQILGQKVEFLVSFYNNEISEKSEIFDDQFSVERPDGSNFTLKIRSTKLEDSAMYFCASRAQGVTGELFFGEGSRLTVL.

This chain links TRBV28 with TRBJ1-1; TRBD1 might be the D (5 bases). V was pared by 2 bases and J by 3 bases, with 10 bases between. This CDR3 comprises 14 residues. The germline CDR1 and CDR2 sequences are MDHEN and SYDVKM. CDR3 bases: TGTGCCAGCAGTTTACGACAGTACTACACTGAAGCTTTCTTT. Encoded protein: CASSLRQYYTEAFF.

This chain joins TRBV7-9 and TRBJ2-7; 9 bases line up with TRBD1. Germline lookup yields CDR1 SEHNR and CDR2 FQNEAQ (reference sequence). CDR3 length: 15 amino acids. V was clipped by 5 bases and J by 2 bases; unmatched bases: 7. CDR3: CASSPRQGGPYEQYF. The DNA for the CDR3 is TGTGCCAGCAGCCCTCGACAGGGGGGCCCCTACGAGCAGTACTTC.

The chain carries TRBV29-1 and TRBJ1-2; D possibly corresponds to TRBD1 (5 bases). The V end was cut by 5 bases, the J end by 3 bases, with 10 bases between. Germline V lookup: CDR1 SQVTM, CDR2 ANQGSEA. The CDR3 runs to 12 residues. The chain's CDR3 is CSVSWGDYGYTF. The CDR3 DNA reads TGCAGCGTTTCATGGGGCGACTATGGCTACACCTTC.

The chain joins TRBV5-4 to TRBJ2-1; the match to TRBD2 covers 9 bases. The J segment lost 8 bases and the V segment lost 5 bases, leaving 14 bases of the junction unmatched. In germline, CDR1 is SGHNT, CDR2 YYREEE (reference sequence). The CDR3 runs to 16 residues. The CDR3 loop reads CASRFAGGEGLHEQFF. CDR3 coding DNA: TGTGCCAGCAGGTTTGCGGGGGGGGAGGGTTTGCATGAGCAGTTCTTC.

The chain is built from TRBV30 and TRBJ2-6, with TRBD2 matching 9 bases. Germline assignment: CDR1 GTSNPN and CDR2 SVGIG (reference sequence). Germline trimming cut 0 bases from V and 0 bases from J; bases unmatched to any gene: 6. This CDR3 comprises 18 residues. CDR3 bases: TGTGCCTGGAGTGTACGGCTAGCGGGGCTCTCTGGGGCCAACGTCCTGACTTTC. Translating gives CAWSVRLAGLSGANVLTF.

The chain couples TRBV6-1 to TRBJ2-5; 9 bases match TRBD1. Germline values: CDR1 MNHNS, CDR2 SASEGT. This CDR3 has 14 residues. Trimming at V came to 1 base and at J to 7 bases, leaving 4 bases not matched to a gene. The CDR3 loop is CASSEDRGRGTQYF. Written as DNA, the CDR3 is TGTGCCAGCAGTGAAGACAGGGGGCGGGGGACCCAGTACTTC.

The chain employs TRBV6-5 and TRBJ2-7; 7 bases fit TRBD2. CDR1 is MNHEY and CDR2 is SVGAGI in the germline V gene. Trimming at V came to 6 bases and at J to 5 bases, leaving 13 bases not matched to a gene. The CDR3 length is 15 residues. Here the CDR3 DNA reads TGTGCCAGCAGCACTGGCGCTGGTCGGGGGGACGAGCAGTACTTC. The encoded protein is CASSTGAGRGDEQYF.

This chain joins TRBV29-1 and TRBJ2-3, with D tentatively TRBD2 (7 bases). Trimming removed 6 bases from V and 1 base from J, with 14 bases in between. The CDR3 covers 14 residues. CDR1 SQVTM and CDR2 ANQGSEA come from the germline V gene. CDR3 nucleotide sequence: TGCAGCGTGGGGGGGGGCTTCGGCACAGATACGCAGTATTTT. Amino acid sequence: CSVGGGFGTDTQYF.

For the CDR3, the DNA is TGTGCCATCAGTGGCGGTCGAAAGACGGGGCGGGAGGTTACGTACTTC. This codes for CAISGGRKTGREVTYF. The V gene is TRBV10-3, the J gene TRBJ2-7; 8 bases fit TRBD2. The germline V gene has CDR1 ENHRY and CDR2 SYGVKD. This CDR3 has 16 residues. Losses at the gene ends were 4 bases for V and 12 bases for J; bases not matched to a gene: 20.

This clone has just one count. This sequence joins TRBV18 and TRBJ1-6; D unresolved. This CDR3 has 16 residues. CDR1 KGHSH and CDR2 LQKENI come from the germline V gene. The V gene lost 6 bases and the J gene lost 5 bases, with 17 bases spanning the gap. The CDR3 loop reads CASSLLGRMDNSPLHF. In DNA, the CDR3 is TGTGCCAGCTCCCTTCTAGGGAGGATGGATAATTCACCCCTCCACTTT.

The chain couples TRBV7-2 to TRBJ2-3; tentatively, D is TRBD2 (6 bases). The germline V gene encodes CDR1 SGHTA and CDR2 FQGNSA. V lost 3 bases, J lost 6 bases, and 10 bases lay in between. The length of the CDR3 is 13 residues. CDR3 bases: TGTGCCAGCAGCTTGCGGGGCTGGGATACGCAGTATTTT. Its translation: CASSLRGWDTQYF.

This clone is a singleton in its sample. V usage is TRBV28 and J usage is TRBJ1-1; 9 bases are shared with TRBD1. The CDR3 length is 17 residues. The junction had 12 bases not matched to a gene; V was cut back by 4 bases and J by 3 bases. Germline assignment: CDR1 MDHEN and CDR2 SYDVKM. CDR3 amino acids: CASSSLSATGGYTEAFF. DNA for the CDR3: TGTGCCAGCAGTTCCCTATCAGCTACAGGGGGCTACACTGAAGCTTTCTTT.

The gene calls are TRBV27 and TRBJ1-2, with D perhaps TRBD1 (5 bases). Germline CDR1 and CDR2: MNHEY and SMNVEV (reference sequence). The CDR3 spans 15 residues. The V end was cut by 2 bases, the J end by 1 base, with 11 bases between. CDR3 nucleotides: TGTGCCAGCAGTTTAAGTCAGGGAAATAACTATGGCTACACCTTC. Translation: CASSLSQGNNYGYTF.

Here the CDR3 reads CASSLGPLTVSNQPQHF. In DNA, the CDR3 is TGCGCCAGCAGCTTGGGGCCTTTGACAGTTAGCAATCAGCCCCAGCATTTT. The chain recombines TRBV5-1 with TRBJ1-5, with D tentatively TRBD1 (5 bases). The germline V gene encodes CDR1 SGHRS and CDR2 YFSETQ. The CDR3 is 17 amino acids. V shed 0 bases and J shed 0 bases, with 13 bases lying between them. The entire variable domain, with the rest obtained from reference TRBV5-1 and TRBJ1-5, is as follows: KAGVTQTPRYLIKTRGQQVTLSCSPISGHRSVSWYQQTPGQGLQFLFEYFSETQRNKGNFPGRFSGRQFSNSRSEMNVSTLELGDSALYLCASSLGPLTVSNQPQHFGDGTRLSIL.

The rearrangement links TRBV30 to TRBJ1-5, with D hard to call. This CDR3 comprises 13 residues. CDR1 and CDR2 from the germline V gene are GTSNPN and SVGIG (reference sequence). The ends were cut back, 2 bases at V and 2 bases at J, with 7 bases in the middle. The chain's CDR3 is CAWSWSGNQPQHF. The CDR3 nucleotides read TGTGCCTGGAGTTGGAGCGGCAATCAGCCCCAGCATTTT. Using reference TRBV30 and TRBJ1-5 for the parts outside the CDR3, the full variable domain is SQTIHQWPATLVQPVGSPLSLECTVEGTSNPNLYWYRQAAGRGLQLLFYSVGIGQISSEVPQNLSASRPQDRQFILSSKKLLLSDSGFYLCAWSWSGNQPQHFGDGTRLSIL.

The rearrangement links TRBV18 to TRBJ1-2; TRBD1 agrees at 8 bases. The CDR3 is made up of 12 amino acids. Trimming removed 6 bases from V and 6 bases from J; junction bases left unmatched: 3. CDR1 is KGHSH, CDR2 LQKENI, per germline. In DNA form, the CDR3 reads TGTGCCAGCTCGCCGACAGGGGATGGCTACACCTTC. Its translation is CASSPTGDGYTF.

This clone was observed a single time. J is TRBJ1-2 and V is TRBV7-6; TRBD1 agrees at 7 bases. The V segment lost 1 base and the J segment 4 bases; nucleotides outside the gene matches: 9. The V gene's germline CDR1 is SGHVS and CDR2 FNYEAQ. The CDR3 extends over 16 amino acids. CDR3 DNA sequence: TGTGCCAGCAGCTTAGGACAAGGATCAGGGGGCTATGGCTACACCTTC. Its protein product is CASSLGQGSGGYGYTF.

This chain connects TRBV28 to TRBJ2-5; TRBD2 agrees at 14 bases. V lost 5 bases, J lost 9 bases, and 11 bases stayed unmatched. CDR3 length: 16 amino acids. The V gene's germline CDR1 is MDHEN and CDR2 SYDVKM. CDR3 sequence (DNA): TGTGCCAGCAGTCAGAGAGCGGGACTAGCGGGAGTCGCCCAGTACTTC. It codes for CASSQRAGLAGVAQYF.

The chain uses TRBV30 and TRBJ2-2; tentative D call: TRBD1 (5 bases). Germline V gives CDR1 GTSNPN, CDR2 SVGIG (reference sequence). The CDR3 loop spans 15 amino acids. Trimming removed 0 bases at V and 0 bases at J, with 8 bases between. The CDR3 DNA is TGTGCCTGGAGTGTTTGGGGCTCGAACACCGGGGAGCTGTTTTTT. Its protein product is CAWSVWGSNTGELFF. Filled out from reference TRBV30 and TRBJ2-2, the complete variable domain reads SQTIHQWPATLVQPVGSPLSLECTVEGTSNPNLYWYRQAAGRGLQLLFYSVGIGQISSEVPQNLSASRPQDRQFILSSKKLLLSDSGFYLCAWSVWGSNTGELFFGEGSRLTVL.